In its sample, the clone carrying this TCR beta chain was seen once. The sample belongs to a study of T cell changes during pregnancy in multiple sclerosis. Germline trimming cut 3 bases from V and 7 bases from J; bases unmatched to any gene: 7. This CDR3 has 13 amino acids. Germline V gene sequence: CDR1 SGDLS, CDR2 YYNGEE. Produced via immunoSEQ multiplex PCR; TCRdb's table is partial and in-frame only. The sample includes under 50,000 clones, roughly 93% seen only once; the top ten take roughly 4%. This sequence was found in a female donor with multiple sclerosis, enrolled in a pregnancy study. This material consisted of CD8+ T cells from peripheral blood mononuclear cells, taken after pregnancy. This chain connects TRBV9 to TRBJ2-7; 7 bases agree with TRBD1. The DNA for the CDR3 is TGTGCCAGCAGCGCGCGACAGGGACGGGAGCAGTACTTC. Encoded protein: CASSARQGREQYF. Combining the CDR3 with reference TRBV9 and TRBJ2-7 gives the whole variable domain DSGVTQTPKHLITATGQRVTLRCSPRSGDLSVYWYQQSLDQGLQFLIQYYNGEERAKGNILERFSAQQFPDLHSELNLSSLELGDSALYFCASSARQGREQYFGPGTRLTVT.